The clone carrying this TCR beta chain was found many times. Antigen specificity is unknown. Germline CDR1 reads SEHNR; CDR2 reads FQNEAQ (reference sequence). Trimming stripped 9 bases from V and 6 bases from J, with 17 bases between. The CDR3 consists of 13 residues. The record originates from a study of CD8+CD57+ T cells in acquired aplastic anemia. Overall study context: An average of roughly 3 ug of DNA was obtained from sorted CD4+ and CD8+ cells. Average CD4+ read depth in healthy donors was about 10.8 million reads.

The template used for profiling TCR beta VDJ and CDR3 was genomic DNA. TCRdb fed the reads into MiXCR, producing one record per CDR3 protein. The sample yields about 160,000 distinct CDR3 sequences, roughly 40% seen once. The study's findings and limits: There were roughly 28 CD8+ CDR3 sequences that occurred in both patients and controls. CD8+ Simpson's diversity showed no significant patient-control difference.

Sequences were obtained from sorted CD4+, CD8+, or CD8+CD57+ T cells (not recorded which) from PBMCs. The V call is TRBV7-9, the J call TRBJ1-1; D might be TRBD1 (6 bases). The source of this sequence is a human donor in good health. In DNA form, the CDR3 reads TGTGCCAGTCGCGAAGGGGGGGGATCTGAAGCTTTCTTT. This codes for CASREGGGSEAFF.